Here is one T cell receptor beta chain with its context. Its cognate antigen is unknown. Produced via immunoSEQ multiplex PCR; TCRdb's table is partial and in-frame only. The table lists about 120,000 clones, about 90% of them singletons. This sample is part of a study of T cell responses to AZD1222 COVID-19 vaccine. The germline V gene has CDR1 SGHAT and CDR2 FQNNGV. V gave up 1 base and J gave up 1 base; unmatched junction bases: 7. This CDR3 has 17 amino acids. Study-wide results and caveats: Spike-specific TCR breadth and depth rose after two AZD1222 doses. Repertoires were obtained only post-peak T cell response. It was only a handful of AZD1222 recipients who were seropositive at baseline.

This sample comprised peripheral blood, obtained on day 0 of AZD1222 vaccination. The chain links TRBV11-2 to TRBJ1-3, with 7 bases matching TRBD1. This receptor was taken from an adult in good health. The CDR3 DNA sequence: TGTGCCAGCAGCTTAGGCGGACAGGTGAGGTCTGGAAACACCATATATTTT. As protein: CASSLGGQVRSGNTIYF.